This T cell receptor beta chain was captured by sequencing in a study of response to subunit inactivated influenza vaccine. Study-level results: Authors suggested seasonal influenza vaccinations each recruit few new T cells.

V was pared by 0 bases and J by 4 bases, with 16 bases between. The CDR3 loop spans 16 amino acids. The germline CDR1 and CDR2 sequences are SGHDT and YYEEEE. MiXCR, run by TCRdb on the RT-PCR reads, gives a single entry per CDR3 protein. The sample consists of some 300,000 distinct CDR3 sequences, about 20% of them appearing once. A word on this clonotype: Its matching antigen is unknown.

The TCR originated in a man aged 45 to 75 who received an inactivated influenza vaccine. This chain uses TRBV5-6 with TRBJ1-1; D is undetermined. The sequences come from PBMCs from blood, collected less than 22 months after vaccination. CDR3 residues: CASSLADLPAPTEAFF. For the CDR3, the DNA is TGTGCCAGCAGCTTGGCCGATTTGCCTGCGCCCACTGAAGCTTTCTTT.